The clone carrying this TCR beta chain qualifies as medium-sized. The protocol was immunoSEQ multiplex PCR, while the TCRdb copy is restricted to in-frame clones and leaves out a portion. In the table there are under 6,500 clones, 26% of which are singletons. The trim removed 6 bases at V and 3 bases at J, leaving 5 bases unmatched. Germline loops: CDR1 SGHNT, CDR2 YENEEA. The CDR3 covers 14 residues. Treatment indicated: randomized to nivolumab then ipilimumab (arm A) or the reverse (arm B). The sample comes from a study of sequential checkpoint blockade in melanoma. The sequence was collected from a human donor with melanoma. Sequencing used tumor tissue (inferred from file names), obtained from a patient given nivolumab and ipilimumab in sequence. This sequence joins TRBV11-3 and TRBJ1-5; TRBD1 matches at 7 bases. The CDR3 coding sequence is TGTGCCAGCAGTCCACAGGGGAACAATCAGCCCCAGCATTTT. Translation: CASSPQGNNQPQHF. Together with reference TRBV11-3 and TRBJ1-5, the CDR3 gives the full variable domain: EAGVVQSPRYKIIEKKQPVAFWCNPISGHNTLYWYLQNLGQGPELLIRYENEEAVDDSQLPKDRFSAERLKGVDSTLKIQPAELGDSAVYLCASSPQGNNQPQHFGDGTRLSIL.